This T cell receptor beta chain came from a study of blood T cells in healthy people across ages. This clonotype was detected a few times. V trimming: 1 base; J trimming: 5 bases; junction bases outside the gene matches: 13. The CDR3 spans 18 residues. Germline values: CDR1 LGHNT, CDR2 FRNRAP. The use of a sample-barcoded 5' primer and a J-beta primer mix characterized a second PCR of about 6 to 11 cycles. TCRdb reprocessed the 5' RACE reads via MiXCR and lists one record per CDR3 protein. Of 1 million or so distinct CDR3 sequences listed, approximately 25% are singletons. These data also formed part of another study, on T cells of mothers and their children. From that paper: In this cohort, donors were three healthy Caucasian mothers plus their six children.

The clonotype comes from a girl under 10 years old in good health. Sequencing was done on a sample of blood. The chain couples TRBV12-5 to TRBJ1-4, with 7 bases fitting TRBD1. This CDR3 is CASGLAPKDRDWNEKLFF. The CDR3 DNA follows: TGTGCTAGTGGTTTGGCGCCAAAAGACAGGGATTGGAATGAAAAACTGTTTTTT.